The 8 T cell receptor beta chains reported below all come from one sample, sequenced in a study of shared clonotypes between healthy human individuals. TCRdb keeps only in-frame clones here, not all; method: immunoSEQ multiplex PCR. The data contain about 480,000 clones, nearly 80% of them singletons. Sequencing input: PBMCs. These receptors all come from a woman between 35 and 50 years old in good health. Some clones in this sample may be carry-over from other donors' samples.

J is TRBJ2-7 and V is TRBV30, with 10 nucleotides matching TRBD1. The CDR3 spans 15 residues. V gave up 3 bases and J gave up 2 bases; unmatched junction bases: 7. Germline values: CDR1 GTSNPN, CDR2 SVGIG (reference sequence). The CDR3 DNA reads TGTGCCTGGAGGCGGGACAGGGGCCCACCCTACGAGCAGTACTTC. Its protein is CAWRRDRGPPYEQYF.

The rearrangement links TRBV11-2 to TRBJ2-7; 9 positions agree with TRBD2. CDR3 length: 15 amino acids. V lost 1 base to trimming and J lost 1 base; unmatched junction nucleotides: 2. Germline CDR1 and CDR2: SGHAT and FQNNGV. CDR3 DNA sequence: TGTGCCAGCAGCTTAGTCCTAGCGGGGTCCTACGAGCAGTACTTC. This codes for CASSLVLAGSYEQYF.

This clone was seen a few times. The chain uses TRBV19 and TRBJ1-5; D ambiguous. The CDR3 contains 14 residues. CDR1 is LNHDA and CDR2 is SQIVND in the germline V gene (reference sequence). V was pared by 4 bases and J by 0 bases, with 7 bases between. CDR3 sequence reads: CASSTSNSNQPQHF. The CDR3 bases are TGTGCCAGTAGTACGTCGAATAGCAATCAGCCCCAGCATTTT.

This chain uses TRBV7-9 with TRBJ2-6; the D gene could be TRBD1 or TRBD2 (5 bases each). The CDR3 loop spans 17 amino acids. Germline-derived CDR1 and CDR2 are SEHNR and FQNEAQ (reference sequence). V lost 5 bases and J lost 0, with 14 bases in between. The CDR3 nucleotides are TGTGCCAGCAGCGTCCGGGACGTCAACTCTGGGGCCAACGTCCTGACTTTC. This gives the protein CASSVRDVNSGANVLTF.

The chain recombines TRBV7-9 with TRBJ2-1; 11 bases line up with TRBD2. In germline, CDR1 is SEHNR, CDR2 FQNEAQ (reference sequence). The V and J ends lost 2 bases and 15 bases, in that order; junction bases with no gene match: 6. This CDR3 is 13 amino acids long. The CDR3 protein is CASSLPLAGERFF. The CDR3 DNA is TGTGCCAGCAGCTTACCACTAGCGGGAGAAAGGTTCTTC.

This clone was counted at least ten times. The chain couples TRBV13 to TRBJ2-3; D is perhaps TRBD2 (5 bases). Germline-derived CDR1 and CDR2 are PRHDT and FYEKMQ (reference sequence). V was trimmed by 4 bases and J by 4 bases, leaving 9 bases between them. The CDR3 is 13 residues long. DNA for the CDR3: TGTGCCAGCAGCTCGGGGTGGGCAGATACGCAGTATTTT. It is translated as CASSSGWADTQYF.

This clone has a count of ten or more. The chain links TRBV5-4 to TRBJ2-2, with 10 bases fitting TRBD1. Germline assignment: CDR1 SGHNT and CDR2 YYREEE (reference sequence). CDR3 size: 16 residues. J gave up 3 bases and V 5 bases, and 7 bases lay outside the gene matches. CDR3 sequence (DNA): TGTGCCAGCAGTCCAGCGGACAGGGGGTACACCGGGGAGCTGTTTTTT. Its protein product is CASSPADRGYTGELFF.

The CDR3 region has the DNA TGTGCCAGCAGTGAAGCTACTAGCGGGAGATACGAGCAGTACTTC. Translating gives CASSEATSGRYEQYF. This chain connects TRBV6-1 to TRBJ2-7; 11 bases map to TRBD2. Germline CDR1 MNHNS, CDR2 SASEGT. The J segment lost 4 bases and the V segment lost 0 bases, leaving 2 bases of the junction unmatched. The CDR3 has 15 amino acids.